This TCR beta chain was sequenced in a study of shared clonotypes between healthy human individuals (TCRdb year 2020). Regarding the complete study: Three men and a couple of women, aged 18 to 49 years, made up the cohort. For each donor, three plates each were used for CD4 naive and CD4 memory, two plates were used for CD8 naive, and one plate was used for CD8 memory. To estimate repertoire size and how much clonotype sharing occurs between individuals, the study deeply sequenced the blood TCR repertoires of several healthy adults. Different laboratories and diverse techniques were used to prepare libraries and sequence TCR repertoires, to increase sequencing depth and limit assay-specific biases. Between about 0.85 and 8.9 billion PBMCs per donor were obtained by leukapheresis. Study-wide conclusions, independent of this receptor: The small number of donors limited the genetic and exposure-history diversity represented. Sharing across a handful of donors was observed for around 4.8% of naive CD4, over 3% of naive CD8, 2.3% of memory CD4, and roughly 0.4% of memory CD8 clonotypes. Compared with non-shared clonotypes, clonotypes shared by all four sorted-subset donors had higher generation probabilities. Naive subsets generally had larger estimated clonotype richness than memory subsets. Even with the large sequencing depth, rarefaction of the sorted-subset datasets indicated that sequencing was incomplete. Based on pairwise subsampling, the degree of clonotype sharing among donors was expected to be affected by sequencing depth. Only blood was sampled, and tissue TCR repertoires likely differ from those in blood.

From V the trimming removes 5 bases and from J it removes 2 bases, while the gene matches leave 10 bases of the junction unaccounted for. Reading the germline V gene gives CDR1 MDHEN and CDR2 SYDVKM. The CDR3 goes from the cysteine to the phenylalanine over 17 residues. This entry keeps only the CDR3 DNA: 51 bases, framed from base 1. A remark on this clone: Its antigen is currently not known. Within one base of it there is no much larger clone, and no base qualities were kept.

Donors were healthy HIV-negative adults with no recently reported acute infections or vaccinations. Only Caucasian adults living in Nashville, Tennessee, USA were represented among the donors. CD4+ T cells were enriched through magnetic negative selection, after which naive cells were positively selected on CD45RA and the remaining negative fraction served as the memory subset. Blood was obtained by leukapheresis, after which PBMCs were separated by Ficoll-Histopaque density gradient centrifugation and cryopreserved in liquid nitrogen vapor phase. Analytical flow cytometry was used to check the purity and quantity of each magnetically sorted T cell population. Genomic DNA was isolated from every sorted fraction and measured by UV absorbance on a Nanodrop 2000c. Using the deep immunoSEQ assay, multiplex PCR amplified TCR CDR3 regions from genomic DNA. Extracted genomic DNA from each cell subset was distributed evenly across all wells of several immunoSEQ 96-well plates, and each plate was treated as a replicate. Each replicate PCR for sorted subsets received about 180 ng genomic DNA, equal to roughly 30,000 T cell genomes. Purified libraries were quantified with a Qubit 3.0 fluorometer, sized on a Bioanalyzer 2100, and re-quantified with the KAPA Library Quantification kit. Each immunoSEQ 96-well plate was sequenced on its own single-read 150-cycle Illumina NextSeq 550 flow cell. The source study handled its data this way. Because the immunoSEQ output included only junctional sequences and no quality scores, the filtering could not be the same as the filtering used for full-length reads. Sequences were annotated with PyIR, a Python wrapper for IgBLAST v1.9, and V/J genes and CDR3 were assigned using IMGT germline references. Any read was removed if the V/J assignment was weak (E-value above 1e-6), the CDR3 was missing, or the read contained stop codons, out-of-frame junctions, or ambiguous translated residues. A V3J clonotype was defined by an identical inferred V gene, J gene, and CDR3 amino acid sequence. Percentage overlap between repertoires was calculated by dividing the number of shared unique clonotypes by the size of the smaller repertoire. Repertoire richness was assessed with RTK rarefaction, the Chao1 estimator, and Recon v2.1 estimates of unobserved clonotypes. Generation probabilities were computed with OLGA for all TCRbeta clonotypes obtained by the gDNA method from several donors. TCRdb mirrors the immuneACCESS table, restricted to in-frame sequences. Some clones are absent from its copies; in checked studies, under half trace to an unresolved V gene, and the reason for the others is unknown. V and J calls and clone size follow that table, whereas D and trimming were derived from the DNA. Present in this sample are more than 400,000 clones, about 95% of which were seen just once. Less than 0.06% of the sample rests with the top ten.

The sequence joins TRBV28 to TRBJ2-3; TRBD2 lines up with 10 middle nucleotides. The origin of this receptor is a young woman in good health. Sequenced sample: naive CD4+ T cells sorted from blood. Reading the label with the study, this specimen's cell subset or site is: CD45RA+ positively selected. The CDR3 corresponds to CASSNIAGGGYTDTQYF. The base sequence is TGTGCCAGCAGTAACATAGCGGGAGGAGGATACACAGATACGCAGTATTTT. Beyond the CDR3, the reference TRBV28 and TRBJ2-3 genes provide the residues; the full variable domain reads: DVKVTQSSRYLVKRTGEKVFLECVQDMDHENMFWYRQDPGLGLRLIYFSYDVKMKEKGDIPEGYSVSREKKERFSLILESASTNQTSMYLCASSNIAGGGYTDTQYFGPGTRLTVL.